This T cell receptor beta chain is drawn from a study of technical replicates of blood from a few donors. TCRdb keeps only in-frame clones here, not all; method: immunoSEQ multiplex PCR. The sample includes some 87,000 clones, less than 98% of them seen just once. This clone was seen more than once but under ten times. Trimming cost V 2 bases and J 5 bases, with 12 bases left between them. Germline V CDR1 and CDR2: MDHEN, SYDVKM. This CDR3 region has 14 residues. The sequence was collected from a human donor in good health. The sequencing sample was made of T cells isolated from PBMCs. V gene TRBV28 combines with J gene TRBJ2-5; D is ambiguous. As DNA, the CDR3 is TGTGCCAGCAGTTTAAGAACCCTCGGGGAGACCCAGTACTTC. This translates into CASSLRTLGETQYF.